The 25 T cell receptor beta chains given below trace back to one sample, sequenced in a study of T cell responses to AZD1222 COVID-19 vaccine. Profiling relied on immunoSEQ multiplex PCR, and the TCRdb table lists in-frame clones only, not all of them. The table includes roughly 100,000 clones, 80% to 90% detected once. The sequenced sample was peripheral blood, obtained 28 days after the second AZD1222 dose. The receptors shown here come from an adult who received the AZD1222 COVID-19 vaccine.

This clone was seen a single time. V is TRBV5-1 and J is TRBJ2-3, with unresolved D. V lost 1 base, J lost 6 bases, and 12 bases lay in between. The CDR3 is 14 residues long. Germline V gives CDR1 SGHRS, CDR2 YFSETQ. The CDR3 is CASSLIPDTDTQYF. The CDR3 DNA reads TGCGCCAGCAGCTTGATTCCGGATACGGATACGCAGTATTTT.

The chain is built from TRBV6-5 and TRBJ1-1; 7 bases are a match to TRBD1. Germline lookup yields CDR1 MNHEY and CDR2 SVGAGI. CDR3 size: 14 residues. After removal of 2 bases from V and 2 bases from J, the junction contained 2 bases not matched to a gene. CDR3 sequence (DNA): TGTGCCAGCAGTTACCGACAGGGAAACACTGAAGCTTTCTTT. Translated: CASSYRQGNTEAFF.

The chain employs TRBV6-6 and TRBJ1-5, with D hard to call. CDR1 is MNHNY and CDR2 is SVGAGI in the germline V gene (reference sequence). V lost 0 bases and J lost 7, with 4 bases in between. This CDR3 contains 12 residues. CDR3 sequence reads: CASSYSSQPQHF. In DNA form, the CDR3 reads TGTGCCAGCAGTTACTCGAGCCAGCCCCAGCATTTT.

V is TRBV29-1 and J is TRBJ2-3, with D maybe TRBD1 (5 bases). The germline CDR1 and CDR2 sequences are SQVTM and ANQGSEA. The CDR3 spans 15 residues. Trimming left V 4 bases short and J 0 bases short, with 14 bases between. The CDR3 loop reads CSVGQNPHSTDTQYF. CDR3 DNA sequence: TGCAGCGTTGGACAGAACCCCCATAGCACAGATACGCAGTATTTT.

This sequence joins TRBV28 and TRBJ2-7; no clear D. There are 12 residues in the CDR3. Germline V gene sequence: CDR1 MDHEN, CDR2 SYDVKM. The V end lost 6 bases, the J end lost 4 bases, and 10 bases lay between the germline ends. Here the CDR3 DNA reads TGTGCCAGCAGCTCGAATATTTACGAGCAGTACTTC. It translates to CASSSNIYEQYF.

CDR3 amino acids: CASSPGTGQPQHF. The CDR3 DNA reads TGTGCCAGCAGTCCCGGGACGGGTCAGCCCCAGCATTTT. The J gene is TRBJ1-5, the V gene TRBV28, with D tentatively TRBD1 (5 bases). V was trimmed by 5 bases and J by 6 bases, leaving 11 bases between them. This CDR3 spans 13 amino acids. Looked up from germline, CDR1 is MDHEN and CDR2 is SYDVKM.

The chain is built from TRBV18 and TRBJ2-3; TRBD1 might be the D (7 bases). The germline gives CDR1 KGHSH, CDR2 LQKENI. The CDR3 loop spans 18 amino acids. The V end lost 0 bases, the J end lost 2 bases, and 18 bases lay between the germline ends. CDR3 in amino acids: CASSPPRGRGAITDTQYF. The CDR3 DNA reads TGTGCCAGCTCACCACCGAGGGGGCGCGGGGCTATCACAGATACGCAGTATTTT.

The chain is built from TRBV19 and TRBJ1-1; D is unresolved. The CDR3 is made up of 15 amino acids. Germline V gene sequence: CDR1 LNHDA, CDR2 SQIVND (reference sequence). Trimming pared 3 bases from V and 2 bases from J, leaving 13 bases between. In DNA form, the CDR3 reads TGTGCCAGTAGTATGCGTAACGTAGGAAACACTGAAGCTTTCTTT. It codes for CASSMRNVGNTEAFF. Combining the CDR3 with reference TRBV19 and TRBJ1-1 gives the whole variable domain DGGITQSPKYLFRKEGQNVTLSCEQNLNHDAMYWYRQDPGQGLRLIYYSQIVNDFQKGDIAEGYSVSREKKESFPLTVTSAQKNPTAFYLCASSMRNVGNTEAFFGQGTRLTVV.

This clone appeared once. The rearrangement links TRBV5-5 to TRBJ2-7; 7 nucleotides match TRBD1. Germline V lookup: CDR1 SGHKS, CDR2 YYEKEE (reference sequence). The CDR3 totals 14 residues. With V trimmed by 6 bases and J by 5 bases, 11 bases remained unmatched. The CDR3 coding sequence is TGTGCCAGCACCCAAACAGGGGCGCACCACGAGCAGTACTTC. Translating it yields CASTQTGAHHEQYF.

V usage is TRBV7-2 and J usage is TRBJ2-7, with 8 bases lining up with TRBD1. The trim removed 4 bases at V and 1 base at J, leaving 3 bases unmatched. From germline, CDR1 is SGHTA and CDR2 FQGNSA. The CDR3 totals 14 residues. The CDR3 bases are TGTGCCAGCAGCTCCGGGACAGGATCCTACGAGCAGTACTTC. The encoded protein is CASSSGTGSYEQYF.

This clone was seen a few times. CDR3 in DNA: TGTGCCAGCAGTGATTTGATAGCGGGCAGTAATGAGCAGTTCTTC. This translates into CASSDLIAGSNEQFF. The V and J genes are TRBV2 and TRBJ2-1, with 7 nucleotides matching TRBD2. With 3 bases clipped from V and 7 bases from J, the junction kept 9 bases outside the gene matches. The CDR3 length is 15 residues. Germline CDR1 reads SNHLY; CDR2 reads FYNNEI.

J is TRBJ2-2 and V is TRBV7-7; 12 bases map to TRBD1. The CDR3 extends over 17 amino acids. Germline V lookup: CDR1 SSHAT, CDR2 FNYEAQ (reference sequence). Losses at the gene ends were 0 bases for V and 6 bases for J; bases not matched to a gene: 5. The CDR3 here is CASSLAPGQGAAGELFF. The CDR3 DNA sequence: TGTGCCAGCAGCTTAGCACCGGGACAGGGGGCGGCCGGGGAGCTGTTTTTT.

The J gene is TRBJ2-6, the V gene TRBV15; unclear D gene. V dropped 0 bases and J dropped 2 bases, with 8 bases sitting between them. Germline CDR1 is LNHNV and CDR2 is YYDKDF (reference sequence). The CDR3 contains 16 residues. CDR3 DNA sequence: TGTGCCACCAGCAGAGATCCGAATACTGGGGCCAACGTCCTGACTTTC. Protein: CATSRDPNTGANVLTF.

The V gene is TRBV9, the J gene TRBJ2-3; no definite D call. The germline V gene has CDR1 SGDLS and CDR2 YYNGEE. Trimming took 0 bases from V and 2 from J, leaving 10 bases between them. The CDR3 is made up of 15 amino acids. The CDR3 region has the DNA TGTGCCAGCAGCGTAGCGGAAGGGCTCACAGATACGCAGTATTTT. Residues: CASSVAEGLTDTQYF.

The chain has TRBV7-2 and TRBJ1-2, with D unresolved. CDR3 length: 12 residues. Trimming shortened V by 5 bases and J by 4 bases, and 8 bases separated the two germline ends. Germline assignment: CDR1 SGHTA and CDR2 FQGNSA. The CDR3 region is CASSIVGYGYTF. The CDR3 DNA reads TGTGCCAGCAGCATAGTAGGCTATGGCTACACCTTC.

This CDR3 is CASSLIIGGTGYGNEQFF. The CDR3, as DNA: TGTGCCAGCAGTTTAATTATTGGCGGTACAGGGTACGGCAATGAGCAGTTCTTC. This sequence joins TRBV28 and TRBJ2-1; tentative D call: TRBD1 (6 bases). Germline V gene lookup returns CDR1 MDHEN and CDR2 SYDVKM. This CDR3 has 18 residues. Deletions cut 2 bases from V and 6 bases from J, with 23 bases between.

V gene TRBV28 combines with J gene TRBJ2-7; the match to TRBD1 covers 9 bases. The CDR3 has 15 amino acids. The trim removed 7 bases at V and 7 bases at J, leaving 14 bases unmatched. Germline V gene sequence: CDR1 MDHEN, CDR2 SYDVKM. CDR3 sequence: CASTRSGQGREEQYF. For the CDR3, the DNA is TGTGCCAGCACCCGTTCGGGACAGGGAAGAGAGGAGCAGTACTTC.

The CDR3 spells CASSFRAIYYEQYF. The CDR3 region has the DNA TGTGCCAGCAGTTTTCGGGCGATATACTACGAGCAGTACTTC. This chain joins TRBV28 and TRBJ2-7; D unresolved. Germline V CDR1 and CDR2: MDHEN, SYDVKM. The V and J ends lost 3 bases and 3 bases respectively, with 12 bases between them. The CDR3 contains 14 residues.

The chain combines TRBV28 with TRBJ1-2; D perhaps matches TRBD1 (5 bases). The germline CDR1 and CDR2 sequences are MDHEN and SYDVKM. V lost 2 bases to trimming and J lost 11 bases, with 12 bases between them. The CDR3 runs to 12 residues. CDR3 loop: CASSLPRGGYTF. In DNA form, the CDR3 reads TGTGCCAGCAGTTTACCTCGGGGGGGTTACACCTTC.

The J gene is TRBJ2-7, the V gene TRBV3-1 (or the pseudogene TRBV3-2); D unresolved. Germline values: CDR1 LGHDT, CDR2 YNNKEL (reference sequence). Trimming removed 5 bases from V and 4 bases from J, with 15 bases in between. The CDR3 length is 14 residues. In DNA, the CDR3 is TGTGCCAGCAGCTTCCGGAGAAGTCCTTACGAGCAGTACTTC. The encoded protein is CASSFRRSPYEQYF.

A single count supports this clone. The gene calls are TRBV28 and TRBJ1-2; the match to TRBD1 covers 9 bases. V trimming: 5 bases; J trimming: 0 bases; junction bases outside the gene matches: 13. This CDR3 has 18 amino acids. Germline V gene sequence: CDR1 MDHEN, CDR2 SYDVKM. In nucleotides, the CDR3 is TGTGCCAGCAGTCCCAGGGGGGACAGGGCGCTTACTAACTATGGCTACACCTTC. Translation: CASSPRGDRALTNYGYTF.

This chain connects TRBV2 to TRBJ2-7; 7 bases match TRBD1. Germline CDR1 SNHLY, CDR2 FYNNEI. The J segment lost 3 bases and the V segment lost 4 bases, leaving 6 bases of the junction unmatched. The CDR3 is 14 amino acids. The CDR3 spells CASSGGQVIYEQYF. The CDR3 DNA follows: TGTGCCAGCAGTGGCGGACAGGTGATCTACGAGCAGTACTTC.

This chain links TRBV5-6 with TRBJ2-3, with a possible D match to TRBD1 (6 bases). V was clipped by 5 bases and J by 6 bases, with 13 bases between them. CDR3 length: 13 amino acids. Germline loops: CDR1 SGHDT, CDR2 YYEEEE. CDR3 sequence (DNA): TGTGCCAGCAGACTACAGGGTTACGATACGCAGTATTTT. It specifies CASRLQGYDTQYF.

V usage is TRBV4-1 and J usage is TRBJ2-7; D is perhaps TRBD2 (6 bases). CDR1 is MGHRA, CDR2 YSYEKL, per germline. The V end was cut by 4 bases, the J end by 0 bases, with 16 bases between. This CDR3 has 16 amino acids. CDR3: CASSREDYPASYEQYF. For the CDR3, the DNA is TGCGCCAGCAGCCGAGAGGACTACCCGGCCTCCTACGAGCAGTACTTC.

The chain uses TRBV2 and TRBJ2-3; 12 bases map to TRBD2. Germline assignment: CDR1 SNHLY and CDR2 FYNNEI. Unmatched junction bases numbered 7, after V lost 6 bases and J lost 6 bases. The CDR3 totals 15 residues. The CDR3 region is CASSRTSGTPDTQYF. CDR3 coding DNA: TGTGCCAGCAGCAGGACTAGCGGGACCCCGGATACGCAGTATTTT.